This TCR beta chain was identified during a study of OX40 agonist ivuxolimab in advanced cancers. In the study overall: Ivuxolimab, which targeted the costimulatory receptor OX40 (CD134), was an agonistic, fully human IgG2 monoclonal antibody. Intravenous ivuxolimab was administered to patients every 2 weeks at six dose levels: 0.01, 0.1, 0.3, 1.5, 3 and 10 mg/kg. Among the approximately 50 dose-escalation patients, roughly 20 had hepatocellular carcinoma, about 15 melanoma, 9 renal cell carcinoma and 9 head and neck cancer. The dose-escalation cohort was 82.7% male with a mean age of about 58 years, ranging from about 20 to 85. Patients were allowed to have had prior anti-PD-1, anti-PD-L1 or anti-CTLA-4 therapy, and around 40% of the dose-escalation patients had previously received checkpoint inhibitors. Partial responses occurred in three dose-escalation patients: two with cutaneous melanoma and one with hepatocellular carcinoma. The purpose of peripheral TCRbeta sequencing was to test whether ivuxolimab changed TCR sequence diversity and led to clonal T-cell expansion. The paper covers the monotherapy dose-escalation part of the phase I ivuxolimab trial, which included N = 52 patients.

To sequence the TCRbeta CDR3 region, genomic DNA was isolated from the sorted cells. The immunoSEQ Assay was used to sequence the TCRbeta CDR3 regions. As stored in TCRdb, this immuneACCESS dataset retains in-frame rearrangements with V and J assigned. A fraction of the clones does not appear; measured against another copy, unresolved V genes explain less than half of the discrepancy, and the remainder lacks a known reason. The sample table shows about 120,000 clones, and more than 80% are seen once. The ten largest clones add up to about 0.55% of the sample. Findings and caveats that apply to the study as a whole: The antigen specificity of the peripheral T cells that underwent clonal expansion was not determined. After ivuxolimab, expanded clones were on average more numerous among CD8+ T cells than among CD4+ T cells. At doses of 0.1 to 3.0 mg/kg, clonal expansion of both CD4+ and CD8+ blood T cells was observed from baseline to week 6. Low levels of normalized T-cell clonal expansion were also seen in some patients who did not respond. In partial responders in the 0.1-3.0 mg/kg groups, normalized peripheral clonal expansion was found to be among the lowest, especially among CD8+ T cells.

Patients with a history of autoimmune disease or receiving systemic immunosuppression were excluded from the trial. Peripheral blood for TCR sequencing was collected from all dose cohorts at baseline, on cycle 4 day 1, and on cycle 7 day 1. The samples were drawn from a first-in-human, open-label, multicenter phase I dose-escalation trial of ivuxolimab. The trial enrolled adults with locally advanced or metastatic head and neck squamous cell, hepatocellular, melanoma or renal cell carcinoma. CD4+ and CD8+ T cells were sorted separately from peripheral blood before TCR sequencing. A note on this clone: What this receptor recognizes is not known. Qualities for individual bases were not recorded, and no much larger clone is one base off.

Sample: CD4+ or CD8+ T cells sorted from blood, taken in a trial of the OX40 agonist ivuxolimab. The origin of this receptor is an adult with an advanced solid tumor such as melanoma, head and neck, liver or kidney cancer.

The CDR3 here reads CASSTRPGKSTEAFF. The DNA sequence is TGTGCCAGCAGCACTCGCCCAGGGAAGAGCACTGAAGCTTTCTTT. The sequence is built from TRBV7-9 and TRBJ1-1, and TRBD1 may be the D gene, going by 5 matching bases. Inclusive of the bounding cysteine and phenylalanine, the CDR3 is 15 residues long. CDR3 DNA only is kept here, 45 bases in frame from base 1. At the junction V is shortened by 5 bases and J by 4 bases, with 17 bases in between. As encoded in the germline V gene (reference sequence), CDR1 is SEHNR while CDR2 is FQNEAQ.